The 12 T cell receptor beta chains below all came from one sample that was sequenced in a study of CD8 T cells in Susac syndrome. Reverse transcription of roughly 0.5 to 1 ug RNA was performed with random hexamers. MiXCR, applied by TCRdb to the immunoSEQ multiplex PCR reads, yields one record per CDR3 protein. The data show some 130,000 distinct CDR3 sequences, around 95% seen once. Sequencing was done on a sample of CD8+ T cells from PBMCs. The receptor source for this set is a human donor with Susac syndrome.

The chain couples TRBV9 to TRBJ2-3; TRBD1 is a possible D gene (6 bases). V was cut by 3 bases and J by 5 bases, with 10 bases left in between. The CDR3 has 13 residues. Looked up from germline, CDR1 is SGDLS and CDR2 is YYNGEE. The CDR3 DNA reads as TGTGCCAGCAGCGGGACAGACCTAGATACGCAGTATTTT. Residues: CASSGTDLDTQYF.

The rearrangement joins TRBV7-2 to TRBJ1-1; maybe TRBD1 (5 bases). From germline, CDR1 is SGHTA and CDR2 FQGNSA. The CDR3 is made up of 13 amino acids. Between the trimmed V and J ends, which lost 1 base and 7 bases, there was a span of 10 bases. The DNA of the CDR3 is TGTGCCAGCAGCTTAGGACAGAAGTATGAAGCTTTCTTT. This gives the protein CASSLGQKYEAFF.

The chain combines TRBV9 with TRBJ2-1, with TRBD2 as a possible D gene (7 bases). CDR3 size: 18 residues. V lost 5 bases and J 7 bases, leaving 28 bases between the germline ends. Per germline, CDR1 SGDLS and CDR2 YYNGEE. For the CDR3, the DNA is TGTGCCAGCAGTATACCAGTGGGGGCGGGAGCGGGTGGGAATGAGCAGTTCTTC. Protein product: CASSIPVGAGAGGNEQFF.

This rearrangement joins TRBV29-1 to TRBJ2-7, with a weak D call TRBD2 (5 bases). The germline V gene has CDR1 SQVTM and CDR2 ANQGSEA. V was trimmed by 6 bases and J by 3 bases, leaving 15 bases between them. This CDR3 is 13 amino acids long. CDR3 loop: CSVATGSDYEQYF. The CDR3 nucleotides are TGCAGCGTCGCCACGGGGAGTGACTACGAGCAGTACTTC.

The CDR3 DNA reads as TGTGCCAGCAGCTCACACCTTCTAGCGGGAGGAGGCTCCAATGAGCAGTTCTTC. This codes for CASSSHLLAGGGSNEQFF. This chain uses TRBV7-2 with TRBJ2-1; the match to TRBD2 covers 11 bases. V gave up 4 bases and J gave up 6 bases; unmatched junction bases: 14. Germline CDR1 reads SGHTA; CDR2 reads FQGNSA. The CDR3 is 18 residues long.

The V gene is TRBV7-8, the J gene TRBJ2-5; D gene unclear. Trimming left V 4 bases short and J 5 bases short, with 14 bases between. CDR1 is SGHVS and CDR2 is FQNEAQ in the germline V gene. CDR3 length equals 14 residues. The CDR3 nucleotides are TGTGCCAGCAGCTCCTTGGTAAAACGGGAGACCCAGTACTTC. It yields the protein CASSSLVKRETQYF. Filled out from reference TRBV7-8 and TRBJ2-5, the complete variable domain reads GAGVSQSPRYKVAKRGQDVALRCDPISGHVSLFWYQQALGQGPEFLTYFQNEAQLDKSGLPSDRFFAERPEGSVSTLKIQRTQQEDSAVYLCASSSLVKRETQYFGPGTRLLVL.

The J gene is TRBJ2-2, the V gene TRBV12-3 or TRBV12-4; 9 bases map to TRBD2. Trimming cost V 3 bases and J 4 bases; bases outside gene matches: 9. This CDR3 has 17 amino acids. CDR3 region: CASSLGLAGSVTGELFF. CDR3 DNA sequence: TGTGCCAGCAGTTTGGGGCTAGCGGGAAGTGTCACCGGGGAGCTGTTTTTT.

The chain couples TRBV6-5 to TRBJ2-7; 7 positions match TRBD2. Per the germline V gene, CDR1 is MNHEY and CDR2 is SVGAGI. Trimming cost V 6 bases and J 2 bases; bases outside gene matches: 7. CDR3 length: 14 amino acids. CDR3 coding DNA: TGTGCCAGCAGCGGAAGCGGGATTACCTACGAGCAGTACTTC. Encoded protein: CASSGSGITYEQYF.

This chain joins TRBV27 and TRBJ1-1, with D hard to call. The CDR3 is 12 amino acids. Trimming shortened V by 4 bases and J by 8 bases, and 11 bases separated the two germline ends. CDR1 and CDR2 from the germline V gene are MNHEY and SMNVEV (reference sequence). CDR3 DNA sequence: TGTGCCAGCAGTTCGGGGTTGGCCGAAGCTTTCTTT. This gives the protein CASSSGLAEAFF.

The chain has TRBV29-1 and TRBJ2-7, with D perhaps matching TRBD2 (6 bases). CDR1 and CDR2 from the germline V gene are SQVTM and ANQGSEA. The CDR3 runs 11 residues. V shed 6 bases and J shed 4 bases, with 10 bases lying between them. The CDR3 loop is CSVLRGYEQYF. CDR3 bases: TGCAGCGTCCTCCGGGGGTACGAGCAGTACTTC.

The CDR3, as DNA: TGTGCCACCAGCAGAGCTCGCCGGGACTATGGCTACACCTTC. Residues: CATSRARRDYGYTF. This chain uses TRBV15 with TRBJ1-2; no reliable D call. CDR1 and CDR2 from the germline V gene are LNHNV and YYDKDF (reference sequence). Trimming removed 1 base at V and 3 bases at J, with 9 bases between. This CDR3 comprises 14 residues.

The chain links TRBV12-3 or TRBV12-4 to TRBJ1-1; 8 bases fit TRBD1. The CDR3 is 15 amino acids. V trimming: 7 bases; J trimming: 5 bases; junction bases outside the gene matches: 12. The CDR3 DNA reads TGTGCCAGCAAACCGGGGACAGGAGCAGGGACTGAAGCTTTCTTT. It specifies CASKPGTGAGTEAFF.